Presented here are 14 T cell receptor beta chains from one specimen sequenced in a study of T cells in Graves' hyperthyroidism and ophthalmopathy. Authors of the study amplified TCR beta CDR3 regions from RNA transcripts. First-round RT-PCR with HTBI primers amplified the TCR CDR3 region. MiXCR was run by TCRdb on the multiplex PCR reads, yielding one entry per CDR3 protein. The sample lists a few hundred thousand distinct CDR3 sequences, over 45% occurring once. Source material: peripheral blood or thyroid tissue (not recorded which). The source is an adult woman with Graves' disease, either hyperthyroidism or ophthalmopathy (not recorded which).

The chain couples TRBV7-2 to TRBJ1-1, with D tentatively TRBD1 (5 bases). This CDR3 spans 13 amino acids. Trimming removed 8 bases at V and 0 bases at J, with 10 bases between. Germline V gives CDR1 SGHTA, CDR2 FQGNSA. The CDR3 is CTSAKTVNTEAFF. The CDR3, as DNA: TGTACCAGCGCCAAGACAGTGAACACTGAAGCTTTCTTT.

This chain uses TRBV5-1 with TRBJ1-2, with D maybe TRBD1 (5 bases). CDR3 length equals 15 residues. CDR1 and CDR2 from the germline V gene are SGHRS and YFSETQ. Between the trimmed V and J ends, which lost 0 bases and 11 bases, there was a span of 20 bases. CDR3 DNA sequence: TGCGCCAGCAGCTTGGATGTTCGGGGCAGGGAACCGTACACCTTC. This codes for CASSLDVRGREPYTF. The full variable domain, completed using reference TRBV5-1 and TRBJ1-2, is KAGVTQTPRYLIKTRGQQVTLSCSPISGHRSVSWYQQTPGQGLQFLFEYFSETQRNKGNFPGRFSGRQFSNSRSEMNVSTLELGDSALYLCASSLDVRGREPYTFGSGTRLTVV.

This clonotype was counted between two and nine times. This chain links TRBV2 with TRBJ1-5; D is unclear. Per germline, CDR1 SNHLY and CDR2 FYNNEI. Trimming left V 4 bases short and J 7 bases short, with 14 bases between. The CDR3 is 14 residues long. CDR3 DNA sequence: TGTGCCAGCAGTGGAAGCGAGATTAGGCAGCCCCAGCATTTT. As protein: CASSGSEIRQPQHF.

The chain is built from TRBV7-8 and TRBJ1-1; 8 bases map to TRBD1. V dropped 5 bases and J dropped 4; count of bases not matched to a gene: 6. This CDR3 has 14 amino acids. CDR1 and CDR2 from the germline V gene are SGHVS and FQNEAQ. As DNA, the CDR3 is TGTGCCAGCAGCCTTATCGACAGGGGCACTGAAGCTTTCTTT. Translation gives CASSLIDRGTEAFF.

The V gene is TRBV10-2, the J gene TRBJ1-1; D gene ambiguous. V lost 2 bases and J lost 11, with 9 bases in between. Germline lookup yields CDR1 WSHSY and CDR2 SAAADI. This CDR3 has 11 amino acids. CDR3 nucleotide sequence: TGCGCCAGCAGTGAGGAAGGCGATGCTTTCTTT. Amino acid sequence: CASSEEGDAFF.

In this sample, this clonotype turned up a few times. This sequence joins TRBV24-1 and TRBJ2-7; 13 bases are shared with TRBD2. There are 15 residues in the CDR3. CDR1 and CDR2 from the germline V gene are KGHDR and SFDVKD. Trimming cost V 3 bases and J 9 bases; bases outside gene matches: 7. Here the CDR3 reads CATSDPGLAGAVQYF. DNA for the CDR3: TGTGCCACCAGTGATCCAGGACTAGCGGGAGCTGTGCAGTACTTC.

As concerns this clonotype: It is unclear where the CDR3 begins or ends on the DNA, so no DNA is shown, and the CDR3 is as TCRdb lists it. The rearrangement links TRBV2 to TRBJ2-5. Germline V gives CDR1 SNHLY, CDR2 FYNNEI. The CDR3 contains 19 residues when both ends are counted. CDR3: CAISEGSLEAFFGQETQYF.

This clonotype was seen many times. The chain employs TRBV5-1 and TRBJ1-4, with TRBD1 identical over 7 bases. Germline CDR1 reads SGHRS; CDR2 reads YFSETQ. This CDR3 region has 14 residues. V lost 0 bases and J lost 6; bases outside the gene matches: 2. CDR3 protein: CASSLARGDEKLFF. Written as DNA, the CDR3 is TGCGCCAGCAGCTTGGCCAGGGGGGATGAAAAACTGTTTTTT.

V usage is TRBV6-6 and J usage is TRBJ1-6, with D possibly matching TRBD1 (5 bases). Trimming cost V 1 base and J 0 bases, with 7 bases left between them. This CDR3 spans 16 amino acids. CDR1 MNHNY and CDR2 SVGAGI come from the germline V gene (reference sequence). CDR3 sequence: CASSYYRISYNSPLHF. As DNA, the CDR3 is TGTGCCAGCAGTTACTACAGGATCTCCTATAATTCACCCCTCCACTTT.

This chain uses TRBV4-2 with TRBJ1-5, with D maybe TRBD1 (6 bases). The CDR3 totals 16 residues. Trimming took 1 base from V and 1 from J, leaving 11 bases between them. Germline V gene sequence: CDR1 LGHNA, CDR2 YNFKEQ. The CDR3 DNA follows: TGTGCCAGCAGCCAAGTTGCGGGGGCCAGCAATCAGCCCCAGCATTTT. It codes for CASSQVAGASNQPQHF.

The rearrangement uses TRBV19 and TRBJ2-2; D uncertain. Germline loops: CDR1 LNHDA, CDR2 SQIVND (reference sequence). V lost 5 bases to trimming and J lost 2 bases, with 12 bases between them. This CDR3 spans 15 amino acids. This CDR3 reads CASSLRNFNTGELFF. The CDR3 bases are TGTGCCAGTAGTTTGCGTAATTTTAACACCGGGGAGCTGTTTTTT.

The chain uses TRBV2 and TRBJ1-1; tentative D call: TRBD1 (5 bases). Germline CDR1 is SNHLY and CDR2 is FYNNEI. Trimming cost V 3 bases and J 5 bases, with 16 bases left between them. This CDR3 is 15 amino acids long. CDR3 region: CASSDQVGVGTEAFF. The CDR3 region has the DNA TGTGCCAGCAGTGATCAGGTAGGGGTAGGGACTGAAGCTTTCTTT.

This clonotype was picked up many times. This chain connects TRBV4-3 to TRBJ1-3; unclear D gene. The germline V gene encodes CDR1 LGHNA and CDR2 YSLEER. Trimming stripped 3 bases from V and 0 bases from J, with 12 bases between. This CDR3 has 16 residues. The CDR3 DNA reads TGCGCCAGCAGCCAGTCTCGACGGCTCTCTGGAAACACCATATATTTT. This gives the protein CASSQSRRLSGNTIYF.

V gene TRBV29-1 combines with J gene TRBJ1-2, with unresolved D. Per germline, CDR1 SQVTM and CDR2 ANQGSEA. V was clipped by 2 bases and J by 3 bases, with 7 bases between them. The CDR3 runs 12 residues. CDR3 protein: CSVEYGDYGYTF. CDR3 coding DNA: TGCAGCGTTGAATACGGGGACTATGGCTACACCTTC.